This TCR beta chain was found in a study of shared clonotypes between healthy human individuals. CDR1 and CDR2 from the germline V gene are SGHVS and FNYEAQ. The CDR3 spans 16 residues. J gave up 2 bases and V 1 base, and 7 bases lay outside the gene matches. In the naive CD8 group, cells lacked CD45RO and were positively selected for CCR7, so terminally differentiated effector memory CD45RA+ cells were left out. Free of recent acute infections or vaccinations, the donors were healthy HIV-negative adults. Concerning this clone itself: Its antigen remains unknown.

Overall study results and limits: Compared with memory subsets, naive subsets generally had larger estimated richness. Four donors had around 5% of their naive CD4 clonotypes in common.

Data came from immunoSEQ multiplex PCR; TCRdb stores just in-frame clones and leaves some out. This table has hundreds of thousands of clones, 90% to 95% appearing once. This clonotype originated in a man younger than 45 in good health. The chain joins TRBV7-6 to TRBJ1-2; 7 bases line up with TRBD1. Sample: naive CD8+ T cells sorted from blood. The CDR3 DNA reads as TGTGCCAGCAGCTTAGTAGGGGGGACAGCCAACTATGGCTACACCTTC. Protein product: CASSLVGGTANYGYTF.